The clone carrying this TCR beta chain was counted between two and nine times. The sample belongs to a study of blood T cell repertoires in COVID-19. Across the whole study: Acute-phase and convalescent COVID-19 samples originated in the United States, Italy and Spain.

Generated by immunoSEQ multiplex PCR, the TCRdb table keeps only in-frame clones and is missing some. The data hold around 260,000 clones, with nearly 90% observed a single time. V lost 6 bases and J lost 3, with 11 bases in between. Germline V gene sequence: CDR1 MNHNY, CDR2 SVGAGI (reference sequence). This CDR3 is built from 13 residues. Specimen: peripheral blood. The chain recombines TRBV6-6 with TRBJ1-1; D is perhaps TRBD1 (6 bases). The TCR originated in a human donor in a cohort sampled during active COVID-19. The CDR3 spells CASRPQGDTEAFF. The DNA of the CDR3 is TGTGCCAGCAGGCCACAGGGAGACACTGAAGCTTTCTTT.